This TCR beta chain originates from a study of blood T cell repertoires in COVID-19. Study-level information: Both acute and convalescent COVID-19 samples were obtained from the United States, Italy and Spain. Sample material is recorded as cDNA or gDNA derived from T cells, B-cell-depleted T cells, or PBMCs.

V lost 3 bases, J lost 0 bases, and 2 bases stayed unmatched. Germline V CDR1 and CDR2: SGHRS, YFSETQ. This CDR3 is built from 15 residues. Some clones are missing from TCRdb's copy, which holds only in-frame ones; the method was immunoSEQ multiplex PCR. The sample records 180,000 or so clones, 70% to 85% being singletons. The sample taken for sequencing was peripheral blood. The genes are TRBV5-1 and TRBJ1-3; 8 nucleotides match TRBD1. The receptor's source is a woman of 80 years or more with acute or convalescent COVID-19. CDR3 sequence: CASSWGQVSGNTIYF. The DNA for the CDR3 is TGCGCCAGCAGCTGGGGACAGGTCTCTGGAAACACCATATATTTT.